Sequencing of this T cell receptor (beta chain) was carried out in a study of shared clonotypes between healthy human individuals. Whole-study findings and limits: A limitation of the genetic and exposure-history diversity represented arose from few donors. At large depth, rarefaction still showed sorted-subset sequencing to be incomplete. Several donors held about 4.6% of naive CD4 clonotypes in common.

In the authors' methods: Because ImmunoSEQ provided only junction sequences with no quality scores, the filtering differed. TCRdb's table, derived via immunoSEQ multiplex PCR, lists solely in-frame clones and lacks some. That table furnishes V, J and clone size, whereas the DNA furnished D and trimming. The sample carries under 2.5 million clones, 85% to 95% recorded once. V lost 6 bases, J lost 5 bases, and 10 bases lay in between. Germline assignment: CDR1 MDHEN and CDR2 SYDVKM. The CDR3 sequence is 12 residues long. This clone was picked up one time. Its antigen remains unidentified. Within the sample, other DNA sequences also encode this same CDR3.

The sample was naive CD4+ T cells from PBMCs. Regarding subset: CD45RA+ positively selected. The receptor's source is a man aged 18 to 30 in good health. Some clones in this sample may be carry-over from other donors' samples. This sequence joins TRBV28 and TRBJ1-2; D ambiguous. The CDR3 DNA is TGTGCCAGCAGCCCTGGGCGGTATGGCTACACCTTC. It yields the protein CASSPGRYGYTF.